The 6 T cell receptor beta chains given below trace back to one sample, sequenced in a study of blood T cell repertoires in COVID-19. TCRdb's table, derived via immunoSEQ multiplex PCR, lists solely in-frame clones and lacks some. The table lists about 430,000 clones, 80% to 90% of them singletons, with 1.1% in the top ten. Source material: PBMCs or T cells enriched from blood (not recorded which). Every receptor here comes from a man aged 30 to 45 who had recovered from COVID-19.

This clone has just one count. This rearrangement joins TRBV7-6 to TRBJ2-3; 7 positions match TRBD1. This CDR3 spans 16 amino acids. J gave up 5 bases and V 4 bases, and 12 bases lay outside the gene matches. Germline loops: CDR1 SGHVS, CDR2 FNYEAQ. Here the CDR3 reads CASSSRNRGFGDTQYF. CDR3 nucleotide sequence: TGTGCCAGCAGCTCGAGAAACAGGGGTTTCGGAGATACGCAGTATTTT.

In its sample, this clone was seen a few times. The V call is TRBV28, the J call TRBJ1-5, with TRBD1 as a possible D gene (5 bases). The CDR3 is 13 residues long. Trimming pared 2 bases from V and 3 bases from J, leaving 5 bases between. Germline V gene lookup returns CDR1 MDHEN and CDR2 SYDVKM. The CDR3 protein is CASSLGANQPQHF. CDR3 bases: TGTGCCAGCAGTTTAGGGGCCAATCAGCCCCAGCATTTT. Based on the CDR3 plus reference TRBV28 and TRBJ1-5, the full variable domain is DVKVTQSSRYLVKRTGEKVFLECVQDMDHENMFWYRQDPGLGLRLIYFSYDVKMKEKGDIPEGYSVSREKKERFSLILESASTNQTSMYLCASSLGANQPQHFGDGTRLSIL.

The V and J genes are TRBV29-1 and TRBJ2-5, with D perhaps TRBD1 (6 bases). Germline V gene data show CDR1 as SQVTM and CDR2 as ANQGSEA. Trimming left V 3 bases short and J 0 bases short, with 14 bases between. The length of the CDR3 is 15 residues. CDR3 region: CSVDGTSFYQETQYF. Here the CDR3 DNA reads TGCAGCGTTGATGGGACATCTTTCTACCAAGAGACCCAGTACTTC.

In DNA, the CDR3 is TGTGCTAGTGCCCGAAGGCTAGCGGGATGGGGGTCGGAGACCCAGTACTTC. Translating it yields CASARRLAGWGSETQYF. J is TRBJ2-5 and V is TRBV12-5, with TRBD2 matching over 9 bases. The length of the CDR3 is 17 residues. Germline lookup yields CDR1 LGHNT and CDR2 FRNRAP. Trimming at V came to 7 bases and at J to 5 bases, leaving 17 bases not matched to a gene.

This clone was detected once. The CDR3 is CASRRGQSSGNTIYF. As DNA, the CDR3 is TGTGCCAGCAGACGGGGACAGAGCTCTGGAAACACCATATATTTT. This chain joins TRBV6-5 and TRBJ1-3, with TRBD1 identical over 7 bases. Germline V gene sequence: CDR1 MNHEY, CDR2 SVGAGI. V was clipped by 6 bases and J by 0 bases; unmatched bases: 5. The CDR3 runs to 15 residues.

The rearrangement joins TRBV7-9 to TRBJ2-2, with unresolved D. Germline CDR1 and CDR2: SEHNR and FQNEAQ (reference sequence). Trimming shortened V by 8 bases and J by 5 bases, and 9 bases separated the two germline ends. This CDR3 spans 12 amino acids. In nucleotides, the CDR3 is TGTGCCAGCGGAGTGGGTACCGGGGAGCTGTTTTTT. It translates to CASGVGTGELFF.